This T cell receptor (beta chain) was documented in a study of T-cell reconstitution after alpha-beta-depleted transplantation in children. V was cut by 1 base and J by 3 bases, with 13 bases left in between. This CDR3 contains 15 residues. CDR1 is SEHNR, CDR2 FQNEAQ, per germline (reference sequence). Unique molecular identifiers were used in preparing the TCRbeta library. Each CDR3 protein gets one entry after TCRdb re-called the PCR reads with MiXCR. Of about 540,000 distinct CDR3 sequences in the sample, approximately 16% were seen once. The V gene is TRBV7-9, the J gene TRBJ2-7, with a possible D match to TRBD1 (5 bases). The sequences come from PBMCs from the stem cell graft donor, collected from the stem cell graft. The clonotype originates from a human donor who donated a stem cell graft to a child with acute lymphoblastic leukemia. CDR3 protein: CASSLEPTDRYEQYF. The DNA for the CDR3 is TGTGCCAGCAGCTTAGAGCCGACAGACCGCTACGAGCAGTACTTC.